The sample holds many counts of the clone carrying this TCR beta chain. The antigen remains undetermined. Blood bank volunteers in Maryland, USA, served as healthy controls. These data belong to a study of neurological immune-mediated disorders. Broader study findings: None of the CDR3 amino acid sequences found in expanded clones was shared across subjects. This suggests that the TCR-beta repertoires were private in all groups.

Germline CDR1 and CDR2: DFQATT and SNEGSKA (reference sequence). After removal of 5 bases from V and 0 bases from J, the junction contained 10 bases not matched to a gene. The CDR3 spans 16 residues. TCRdb analysed the 5' RACE reads with MiXCR anew, one entry per CDR3 protein. The sample records 30,000 to 35,000 distinct CDR3 sequences, less than 5% being singletons. The TCR was taken from a woman in her thirties or forties in good health. This sequence joins TRBV20-1 and TRBJ2-1; 7 nucleotides line up with TRBD2. The sequencing input was CD4+ T cells from blood. CDR3 region: CSAPPSGASSYNEQFF. The CDR3 region has the DNA TGCAGTGCTCCCCCTAGCGGTGCAAGCTCCTACAATGAGCAGTTCTTC.